The entry that follows covers one T cell receptor (beta chain) sequence. Only in-frame clones appear in the TCRdb table, and some are missing; sequencing was by immunoSEQ multiplex PCR. The sample holds tens of thousands of clones, 70% to 90% seen once. Germline CDR1 SGHRS, CDR2 YFSETQ. V dropped 0 bases and J dropped 8 bases, with 14 bases sitting between them. The CDR3 has 15 amino acids. This sample is part of a study of T cell responses to AZD1222 COVID-19 vaccine. The sample in question was peripheral blood, obtained on day 0 of AZD1222 vaccination. The sequence was obtained from an adult in good health. The V and J genes are TRBV5-1 and TRBJ1-4, with TRBD1 as a possible D gene (5 bases). CDR3 sequence (DNA): TGCGCCAGCAGCTTGGCGGGGGGACGAGAGGAAAAACTGTTTTTT. Its translation: CASSLAGGREEKLFF.